Presented here are 13 T cell receptor beta chains from one specimen sequenced in a study of blood T cell repertoires in COVID-19 (dated by TCRdb to the early 2020s). Library creation used the immunoSEQ multiplex PCR assay. Entries here come from immuneACCESS through TCRdb and include only in-frame sequences with V and J called. Some clones fail to appear in such tables; in the studies checked, an unresolved V gene covers under half of the shortfall, and the cause of the remainder is unknown. For this sample there are around 250,000 clones; about 87% appear just once. The top ten hold under 2% of the sample. What was sequenced was PBMCs or T cells enriched from blood (not recorded which). The receptor set was obtained from a woman in her 50s who had recovered from COVID-19.

The chain joins TRBV7-9 to TRBJ2-1, with 11 bases identical to TRBD2. V shed 3 bases and J 7 bases; nucleotides not matched to a gene: 5. The length of the CDR3 is 15 residues. Per germline, CDR1 SEHNR and CDR2 FQNEAQ (reference sequence). The CDR3 sequence: CASSFVLAGENEQFF. For the CDR3, the DNA is TGTGCCAGCAGCTTTGTACTAGCGGGAGAGAATGAGCAGTTCTTC.

This sequence joins TRBV11-1 and TRBJ2-7; 12 bases fit TRBD2. This CDR3 comprises 16 residues. Germline V gene data show CDR1 as SGHAT and CDR2 as FQDESV (reference sequence). After removal of 4 bases from V and 5 bases from J, the junction contained 9 bases not matched to a gene. In DNA form, the CDR3 reads TGTGCCAGCAGCTGGGAGACTAGCGGGAGTCTTCACGAGCAGTACTTC. This encodes CASSWETSGSLHEQYF.

The rearrangement uses TRBV28 and TRBJ2-1, with TRBD2 matching over 12 bases. CDR1 MDHEN and CDR2 SYDVKM come from the germline V gene. CDR3 size: 15 residues. J was trimmed by 10 bases and V by 5 bases; bases with no gene match: 9. CDR3: CASSAMRLAGVEQFF. In DNA, the CDR3 is TGTGCCAGCAGTGCCATGCGACTAGCGGGAGTCGAGCAGTTCTTC.

This rearrangement joins TRBV5-1 to TRBJ1-6; unclear D gene. The germline V gene encodes CDR1 SGHRS and CDR2 YFSETQ. Between the trimmed V and J ends, which lost 6 bases and 7 bases, there was a span of 8 bases. The CDR3 loop spans 12 amino acids. Here the CDR3 DNA reads TGCGCCAGCAACTCGGGGAATTCACCCCTCCACTTT. Its protein is CASNSGNSPLHF.

The chain carries TRBV18 and TRBJ2-7; 8 nucleotides match TRBD2. The V gene's germline CDR1 is KGHSH and CDR2 LQKENI. V lost 3 bases, J lost 3 bases, and 7 bases stayed unmatched. The CDR3 has 15 residues. The CDR3: CASSPGTRGGYEQYF. CDR3 in DNA: TGTGCCAGCTCACCGGGGACCCGGGGGGGCTACGAGCAGTACTTC.

The V gene is TRBV3-1 (or the pseudogene TRBV3-2), the J gene TRBJ1-3; possible D gene TRBD1, 5 bases. V lost 1 base, J lost 6 bases, and 13 bases lay in between. From germline, CDR1 is LGHDT and CDR2 YNNKEL (reference sequence). The CDR3 has 15 amino acids. This chain's CDR3 is CASSQVGATKNTIYF. CDR3 sequence (DNA): TGTGCCAGCAGCCAAGTTGGGGCAACCAAAAACACCATATATTTT.

The V gene is TRBV18, the J gene TRBJ2-3; 9 bases map to TRBD2. Germline CDR1 and CDR2: KGHSH and LQKENI. J lost 0 bases, V lost 6 bases, and 4 bases had no gene match. This CDR3 region has 15 residues. The chain's CDR3 is CASSLAGVSTDTQYF. In DNA, the CDR3 is TGTGCCAGCTCTTTAGCGGGAGTAAGCACAGATACGCAGTATTTT.

The chain joins TRBV13 to TRBJ1-1, with D hard to call. The V end was cut by 5 bases, the J end by 0 bases, with 7 bases between. CDR1 is PRHDT and CDR2 is FYEKMQ in the germline V gene (reference sequence). The CDR3 totals 13 residues. The CDR3 region has the DNA TGTGCCAGCAGCGCAGATATGAACACTGAAGCTTTCTTT. Its protein is CASSADMNTEAFF.

V is TRBV6-4 and J is TRBJ1-1, with no clear D. This CDR3 has 14 amino acids. CDR1 MRHNA and CDR2 SNTAGT come from the germline V gene. V lost 4 bases, J lost 3 bases, and 12 bases lay in between. The CDR3 protein is CASSVFHGDTEAFF. The CDR3 DNA is TGTGCCAGCAGTGTGTTTCACGGGGACACTGAAGCTTTCTTT.

CDR3 residues: CASSPNRGVSDEQFF. DNA of the CDR3: TGCGCCAGCAGCCCTAACAGGGGAGTATCGGATGAGCAGTTCTTC. The chain has TRBV5-1 and TRBJ2-1; the match to TRBD1 covers 7 bases. The CDR3 is 15 amino acids. V shed 4 bases and J 8 bases; nucleotides not matched to a gene: 12. Germline-derived CDR1 and CDR2 are SGHRS and YFSETQ.

This rearrangement joins TRBV7-2 to TRBJ2-7; tentatively, D is TRBD2 (6 bases). CDR3 length: 14 amino acids. Germline V gene lookup returns CDR1 SGHTA and CDR2 FQGNSA. V dropped 2 bases and J dropped 6 bases, with 14 bases sitting between them. DNA of the CDR3: TGTGCCAGCAGCTTAATTGCGGGATGGGGCGAGCAGTACTTC. Its protein is CASSLIAGWGEQYF.

This chain links TRBV7-9 with TRBJ1-4; TRBD1 is a possible D gene (5 bases). Trimming pared 1 base from V and 3 bases from J, leaving 9 bases between. This CDR3 is built from 15 residues. The V gene's germline CDR1 is SEHNR and CDR2 FQNEAQ (reference sequence). The CDR3 region is CASSLGQSSNEKLFF. DNA for the CDR3: TGTGCCAGCAGCTTAGGACAGTCGTCTAATGAAAAACTGTTTTTT.

This clone was recorded only once. The chain is built from TRBV28 and TRBJ1-2; D is uncertain. CDR1 and CDR2 (germline): MDHEN, SYDVKM. The CDR3 runs 13 residues. The V and J ends lost 6 bases and 8 bases respectively, with 16 bases between them. The CDR3 reads CASSQITPRGYTF. CDR3 sequence (DNA): TGTGCCAGCAGCCAAATCACTCCTCGGGGCTACACCTTC.